This T cell receptor beta chain was documented in a study of T cell responses to AZD1222 COVID-19 vaccine. Study results and caveats: Recipients of AZD1222 seropositive at baseline numbered only 6 or 7. Reports say nearly half of spike-specific TCRs go after unmutated variant regions.

For this clone: What it binds is unknown.

Some clones are missing from TCRdb's copy, which holds only in-frame ones; the method was immunoSEQ multiplex PCR. This table holds roughly 99,000 clones, around nine tenths found once. The source material was peripheral blood, sampled 28 days after the second AZD1222 dose. The TCR originated in an adult who received the AZD1222 COVID-19 vaccine.

Here the CDR3 reads CASSQDRGSGYGYTF. The CDR3 DNA sequence: TGTGCCAGCAGCCAAGATCGAGGCAGCGGCTATGGCTACACCTTC. The V gene is TRBV4-2, the J gene TRBJ1-2; no definite D call. Germline CDR1 reads LGHNA; CDR2 reads YNFKEQ. This CDR3 is 15 amino acids long. V was cut by 0 bases and J by 4 bases, with 12 bases left in between.